The 13 T cell receptor beta chains reported below all come from one sample, sequenced in a study of blood T cell repertoires in COVID-19. The repertoire was sequenced with immunoSEQ multiplex PCR; TCRdb's copy has only in-frame clones and lacks some. The table has under 300,000 clones, around 85% seen once. The sequencing sample was made of PBMCs or T cells enriched from blood (not recorded which). The receptors were sampled from a woman aged 40 to 49 with acute COVID-19.

This clone was recorded once. The chain joins TRBV6-1 to TRBJ1-1; D may be TRBD1 (6 bases). Trimming pared 3 bases from V and 2 bases from J, leaving 10 bases between. CDR1 and CDR2 (germline): MNHNS, SASEGT. The CDR3 extends over 14 amino acids. CDR3 residues: CASSDRTANTEAFF. The CDR3 nucleotides read TGTGCCAGCAGTGACAGGACAGCCAACACTGAAGCTTTCTTT.

The chain has TRBV4-2 and TRBJ2-7, with a weak D call TRBD1 (6 bases). The CDR3 consists of 17 residues. Germline CDR1 and CDR2: LGHNA and YNFKEQ. V dropped 0 bases and J dropped 0 bases, with 15 bases sitting between them. The CDR3: CASSQDIAGAHSYEQYF. In DNA form, the CDR3 reads TGTGCCAGCAGCCAAGATATCGCAGGGGCCCACTCCTACGAGCAGTACTTC.

The V and J genes are TRBV12-3 or TRBV12-4 and TRBJ2-7; no reliable D call. CDR3 length equals 13 residues. With 5 bases removed from V and 0 bases from J, the gap between germline ends came to 8 bases. The CDR3 DNA reads as TGTGCCAGCAGTGGAGTATCCTCCTACGAGCAGTACTTC. Its translation: CASSGVSSYEQYF.

CDR3 coding DNA: TGTGCCAGTAGTGGAGAAGCGGGATCCTCCTACAATGAGCAGTTCTTC. Its protein is CASSGEAGSSYNEQFF. The chain couples TRBV19 to TRBJ2-1; the match to TRBD2 covers 7 bases. J was trimmed by 0 bases and V by 5 bases; bases with no gene match: 7. Germline V gives CDR1 LNHDA, CDR2 SQIVND (reference sequence). The CDR3 length is 16 residues. Combining the CDR3 with reference TRBV19 and TRBJ2-1 gives the whole variable domain DGGITQSPKYLFRKEGQNVTLSCEQNLNHDAMYWYRQDPGQGLRLIYYSQIVNDFQKGDIAEGYSVSREKKESFPLTVTSAQKNPTAFYLCASSGEAGSSYNEQFFGPGTRLTVL.

This chain uses TRBV18 with TRBJ1-2, with D hard to call. The germline V gene has CDR1 KGHSH and CDR2 LQKENI. V lost 2 bases to trimming and J lost 8 bases, with 9 bases between them. This CDR3 has 12 amino acids. The CDR3 DNA follows: TGTGCCAGCTCACCAGGAGGAGGAGGCTACACCTTC. Translated, it gives CASSPGGGGYTF.

The J gene is TRBJ2-3, the V gene TRBV3-1 (or the pseudogene TRBV3-2), with TRBD2 as a possible D gene (6 bases). The V end lost 3 bases, the J end lost 1 base, and 11 bases lay between the germline ends. The CDR3 runs 15 residues. Germline values: CDR1 LGHDT, CDR2 YNNKEL (reference sequence). The CDR3 nucleotides read TGTGCCAGCAGCCAGGGGGGAGCCCGCACAGATACGCAGTATTTT. Protein product: CASSQGGARTDTQYF.

There are a few counts of this clone. J is TRBJ2-7 and V is TRBV7-9; TRBD2 agrees at 11 bases. The CDR3 runs 17 residues. V gave up 3 bases and J gave up 5 bases; unmatched junction bases: 12. Germline loops: CDR1 SEHNR, CDR2 FQNEAQ (reference sequence). The CDR3 loop reads CASSLADSGRGRNEQYF. In DNA form, the CDR3 reads TGTGCCAGCAGCTTGGCCGATAGCGGGAGGGGAAGAAACGAGCAGTACTTC.

CDR3 loop: CATSDLQATGELFF. CDR3 nucleotide sequence: TGTGCCACCAGTGATTTGCAAGCGACCGGGGAGCTGTTTTTT. The genes are TRBV24-1 and TRBJ2-2; no clear D. Trimming pared 0 bases from V and 5 bases from J, leaving 6 bases between. Germline assignment: CDR1 KGHDR and CDR2 SFDVKD. CDR3 size: 14 residues.

A note on this clone: At one end, the junction sequence differs from germline, possibly due to a read error. The rearrangement links TRBV6-5 to TRBJ1-2; D is uncertain. The germline CDR1 and CDR2 sequences are MNHEY and SVGAGI. The CDR3 consists of 12 residues. CDR3 nucleotide sequence: TGTGCCAGCAGTTCCGCTAAATATGGCTACACCTTC. Its protein product is CASSSAKYGYTF.

This chain links TRBV28 with TRBJ2-2; D uncertain. The ends were cut back, 3 bases at V and 8 bases at J, with 10 bases in the middle. There are 13 residues in the CDR3. Germline assignment: CDR1 MDHEN and CDR2 SYDVKM. This CDR3 is CASSFLVIGELFF. The CDR3 DNA sequence: TGTGCCAGCAGTTTTCTAGTCATAGGGGAGCTGTTTTTT.

In regard to this clone: Distinct nucleotide sequences in the sample also encode this CDR3. The rearrangement links TRBV5-6 to TRBJ1-6; 8 bases map to TRBD1. The CDR3 is made up of 16 amino acids. Germline lookup yields CDR1 SGHDT and CDR2 YYEEEE. V lost 0 bases, J lost 2 bases, and 1 base stayed unmatched. The CDR3 loop reads CASSLGTGTYNSPLHF. The DNA for the CDR3 is TGTGCCAGCAGCTTGGGGACAGGGACCTATAATTCACCCCTCCACTTT.

V usage is TRBV30 and J usage is TRBJ2-1, with 8 positions matching TRBD2. CDR1 is GTSNPN, CDR2 SVGIG, per germline (reference sequence). V lost 3 bases to trimming and J lost 15 bases; unmatched junction nucleotides: 16. The CDR3 runs 14 residues. CDR3 nucleotides: TGTGCCTGGAGGCCCCAAAAATTAGCGGGATCGAGGTTCTTC. Translation: CAWRPQKLAGSRFF.

This chain links TRBV20-1 with TRBJ2-5; D possibly corresponds to TRBD2 (6 bases). Trimming cost V 3 bases and J 1 base, with 15 bases left between them. CDR1 is DFQATT, CDR2 SNEGSKA, per germline (reference sequence). The CDR3 runs to 15 residues. For the CDR3, the DNA is TGCAGTGCTAGTCCGAACAGGCGGGGCCAAGAGACCCAGTACTTC. It specifies CSASPNRRGQETQYF.